This T cell receptor (beta chain) was identified during a study of beta chain features in type 1 diabetes. Overall study: What patients shared with healthy donors was a similar profile of age, gender and cell yields. Study-level results: There was a moderate but significant shortening of TCRB CDR3s in all four CD4+ subsets of Type 1 diabetes patients.

As every portion of the isolated RNA was reverse transcribed, the sequencing read expressed TCRB transcripts. Assay used: immunoSEQ multiplex PCR; TCRdb lists only in-frame clones, some missing. The sample holds around 340,000 clones, over 7% seen once. This CDR3 region has 11 residues. Trimming took off 5 bases at V and 5 bases at J, with 9 bases between the two ends. Germline CDR1 is DFQATT and CDR2 is SNEGSKA (reference sequence). This clone was counted only a few times. Its cognate antigen is unknown. The TCR sequence derives from a man aged 30-40 years with type 1 diabetes. The sample consisted of central memory CD4+ T cells from blood. The V call is TRBV20-1, the J call TRBJ2-5; D is unclear. This CDR3 is CSAELRETQYF. CDR3 DNA: TGCAGTGCTGAGCTTAGGGAGACCCAGTACTTC.